This T cell receptor (beta chain) was sequenced in a study of blood T cell repertoires in COVID-19. For the study at large: PBMCs, B-cell-depleted T cells, or T cells provided the cDNA or gDNA that made up the material.

Germline V gives CDR1 MNHNY, CDR2 SVGAGI (reference sequence). V shed 6 bases, J shed 5 bases, and the junction held 6 bases outside the gene matches. This CDR3 comprises 13 residues. As processed by the authors: Using reference gene primer amplification, nucleated cell counts were estimated. Clones were read by immunoSEQ multiplex PCR, and TCRdb kept only the in-frame ones, dropping some. D and trimming come from the DNA, and the V and J calls and clone size come from that table. Of about 16,000 clones listed, just over 85% were seen once; the top ten hold roughly 2.5%. The chain is built from TRBV6-6 and TRBJ1-2; 7 bases map to TRBD1. Sequenced sample: peripheral blood. The sequence was collected from a human donor in a cohort sampled during active COVID-19. The CDR3 loop reads CASRLQGLYGYTF. The CDR3 DNA sequence: TGTGCCAGCAGGCTACAGGGGTTGTATGGCTACACCTTC.